This TCR beta chain was recovered during a study of shared clonotypes between healthy human individuals. Broader study findings: Few donors limited the genetic and exposure-history diversity represented. Clonotypes which were not shared had lower generation probabilities than clonotypes that all four donors shared.

The CDR3 extends over 15 amino acids. The germline gives CDR1 LNHDA, CDR2 SQIVND (reference sequence). The ends were cut back, 3 bases at V and 0 bases at J, with 10 bases in the middle. The donor population consisted of healthy HIV-negative adults with no recent acute infections or vaccinations. Naive CD45RA+ and memory CD45RA-negative subsets were split from CD4+ cells. A note on this clone: The target antigen is unknown.

Produced via immunoSEQ multiplex PCR; TCRdb's table is partial and in-frame only. The table has more than 1,200,000 clones, approximately 98.5% seen once. The TCR originated in a young man in good health. The specimen was naive CD4+ T cells sorted from blood. The subset was: CD45RA+ positively selected. The gene calls are TRBV19 and TRBJ2-3; D is unresolved. In nucleotides, the CDR3 is TGTGCCAGTAGTATGCTCGGGTCTAGCACAGATACGCAGTATTTT. It encodes CASSMLGSSTDTQYF.